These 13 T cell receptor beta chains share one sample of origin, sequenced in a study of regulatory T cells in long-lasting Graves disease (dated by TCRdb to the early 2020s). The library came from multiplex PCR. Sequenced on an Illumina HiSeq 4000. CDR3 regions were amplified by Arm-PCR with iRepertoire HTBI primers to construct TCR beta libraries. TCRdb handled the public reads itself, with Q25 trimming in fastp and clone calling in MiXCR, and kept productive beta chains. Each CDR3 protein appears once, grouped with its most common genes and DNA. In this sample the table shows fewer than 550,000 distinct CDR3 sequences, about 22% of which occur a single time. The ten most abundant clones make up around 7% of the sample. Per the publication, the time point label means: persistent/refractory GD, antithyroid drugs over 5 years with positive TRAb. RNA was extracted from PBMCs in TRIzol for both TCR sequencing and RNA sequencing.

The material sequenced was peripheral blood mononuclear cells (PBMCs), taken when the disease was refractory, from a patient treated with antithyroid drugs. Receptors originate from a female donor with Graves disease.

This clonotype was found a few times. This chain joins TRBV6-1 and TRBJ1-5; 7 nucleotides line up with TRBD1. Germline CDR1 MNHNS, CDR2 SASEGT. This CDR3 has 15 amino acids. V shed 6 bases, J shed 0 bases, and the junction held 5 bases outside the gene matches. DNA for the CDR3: TGTGCCAGCAGAGGGACAGAATATAGCAATCAGCCCCAGCATTTT. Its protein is CASRGTEYSNQPQHF.

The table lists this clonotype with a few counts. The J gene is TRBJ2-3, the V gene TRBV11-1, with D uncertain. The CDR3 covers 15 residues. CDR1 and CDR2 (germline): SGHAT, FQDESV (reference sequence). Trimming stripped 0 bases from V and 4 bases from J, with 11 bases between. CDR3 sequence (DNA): TGTGCCAGCAGCTTAGCCCGCCCTCGTTCAGATACGCAGTATTTT. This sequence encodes CASSLARPRSDTQYF. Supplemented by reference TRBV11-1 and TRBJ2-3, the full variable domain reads EAEVAQSPRYKITEKSQAVAFWCDPISGHATLYWYRQILGQGPELLVQFQDESVVDDSQLPKDRFSAERLKGVDSTLKIQPAELGDSAMYLCASSLARPRSDTQYFGPGTRLTVL.

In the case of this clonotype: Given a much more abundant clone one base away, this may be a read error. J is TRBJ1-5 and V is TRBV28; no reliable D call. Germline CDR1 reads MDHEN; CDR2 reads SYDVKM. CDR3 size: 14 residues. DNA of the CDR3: TGTGCCAGCAGTCCACGACGGTTCAATCGGCCCCAGCATTTT. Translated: CASSPRRFNRPQHF. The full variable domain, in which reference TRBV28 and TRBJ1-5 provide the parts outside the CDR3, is DVKVTQSSRYLVKRTGEKVFLECVQDMDHENMFWYRQDPGLGLRLIYFSYDVKMKEKGDIPEGYSVSREKKERFSLILESASTNQTSMYLCASSPRRFNRPQHFGDGTRLSIL.

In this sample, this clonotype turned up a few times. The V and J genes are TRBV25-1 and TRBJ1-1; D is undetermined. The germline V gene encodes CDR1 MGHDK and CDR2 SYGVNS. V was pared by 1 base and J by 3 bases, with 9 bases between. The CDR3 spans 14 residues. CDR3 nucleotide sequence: TGTGCCAGCAGTGAATTTGGCCAGCACACTGAAGCTTTCTTT. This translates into CASSEFGQHTEAFF.

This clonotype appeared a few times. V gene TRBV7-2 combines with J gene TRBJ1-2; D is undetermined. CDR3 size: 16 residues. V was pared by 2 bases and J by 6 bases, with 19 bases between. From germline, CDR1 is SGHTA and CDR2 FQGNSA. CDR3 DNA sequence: TGTGCCAGCAGCTTAATCAATCAGCAGTTCGGGGATGGCTACACCTTC. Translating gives CASSLINQQFGDGYTF.

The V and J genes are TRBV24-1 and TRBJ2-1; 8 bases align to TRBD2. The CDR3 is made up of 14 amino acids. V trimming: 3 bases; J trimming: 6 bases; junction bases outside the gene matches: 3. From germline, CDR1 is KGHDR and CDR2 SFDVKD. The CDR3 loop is CATSDIAGRNEQFF. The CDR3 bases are TGTGCCACCAGTGATATAGCGGGGCGCAATGAGCAGTTCTTC.

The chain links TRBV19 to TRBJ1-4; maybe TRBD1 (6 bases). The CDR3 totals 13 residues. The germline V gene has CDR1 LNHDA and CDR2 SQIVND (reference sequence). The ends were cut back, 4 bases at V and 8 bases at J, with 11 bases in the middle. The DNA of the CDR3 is TGTGCCAGTAGTAGCGGGGGGCGAGAAAAACTGTTTTTT. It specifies CASSSGGREKLFF. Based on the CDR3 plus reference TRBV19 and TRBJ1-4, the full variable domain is DGGITQSPKYLFRKEGQNVTLSCEQNLNHDAMYWYRQDPGQGLRLIYYSQIVNDFQKGDIAEGYSVSREKKESFPLTVTSAQKNPTAFYLCASSSGGREKLFFGSGTQLSVL.

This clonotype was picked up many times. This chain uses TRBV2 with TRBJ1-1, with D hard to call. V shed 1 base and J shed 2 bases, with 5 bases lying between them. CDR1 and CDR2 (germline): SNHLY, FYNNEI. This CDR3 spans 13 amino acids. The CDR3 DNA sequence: TGTGCCAGCAGTGAAGTACGAAACACTGAAGCTTTCTTT. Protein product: CASSEVRNTEAFF.

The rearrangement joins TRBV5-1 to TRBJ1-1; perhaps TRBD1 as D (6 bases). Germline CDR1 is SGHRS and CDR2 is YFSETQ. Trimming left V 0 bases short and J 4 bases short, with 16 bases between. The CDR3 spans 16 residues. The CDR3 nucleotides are TGCGCCAGCAGCTTGGACCCTTGGGGGGCGGCCACTGAAGCTTTCTTT. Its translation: CASSLDPWGAATEAFF.

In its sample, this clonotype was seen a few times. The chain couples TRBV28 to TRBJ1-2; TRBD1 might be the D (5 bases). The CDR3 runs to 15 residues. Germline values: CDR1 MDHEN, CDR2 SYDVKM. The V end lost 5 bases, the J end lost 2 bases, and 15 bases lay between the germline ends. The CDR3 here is CASSLTPGPNYGYTF. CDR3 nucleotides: TGTGCCAGCAGTCTAACCCCGGGACCGAACTATGGCTACACCTTC.

CDR3 in amino acids: CASSKDRGGDGYTF. In nucleotides, the CDR3 is TGTGCCAGCAGCAAGGACAGGGGTGGGGATGGCTACACCTTC. The chain carries TRBV7-2 and TRBJ1-2, with 9 bases matching TRBD1. The CDR3 is 14 residues long. Germline V gene sequence: CDR1 SGHTA, CDR2 FQGNSA. V shed 5 bases and J 6 bases; nucleotides not matched to a gene: 7. The whole variable domain, filled in from reference TRBV7-2 and TRBJ1-2, reads GAGVSQSPSNKVTEKGKDVELRCDPISGHTALYWYRQSLGQGLEFLIYFQGNSAPDKSGLPSDRFSAERTGGSVSTLTIQRTQQEDSAVYLCASSKDRGGDGYTFGSGTRLTVV.

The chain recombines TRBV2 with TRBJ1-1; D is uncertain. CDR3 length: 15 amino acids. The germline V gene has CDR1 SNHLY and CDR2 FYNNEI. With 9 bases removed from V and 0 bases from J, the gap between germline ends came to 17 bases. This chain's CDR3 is CASTSRGVMNTEAFF. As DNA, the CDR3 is TGTGCCAGTACCTCCCGGGGTGTCATGAACACTGAAGCTTTCTTT.

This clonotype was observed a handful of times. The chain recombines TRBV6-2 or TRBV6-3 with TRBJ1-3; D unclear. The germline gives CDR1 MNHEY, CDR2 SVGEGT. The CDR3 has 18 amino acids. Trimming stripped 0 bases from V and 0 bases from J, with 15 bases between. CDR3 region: CASSYSYGSLFSGNTIYF. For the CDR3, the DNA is TGTGCCAGCAGTTACTCGTACGGCAGCCTCTTCTCTGGAAACACCATATATTTT.